These 7 T cell receptor beta chains originate from one sample sequenced in a study of CXCR3-negative and CXCR3-positive naive CD8 T cells. No cognate antigen is known for these TCRs. General study results and limits: Naive cells with CXCR3 showed TRB CDR3s that were more hydrophobic than those in CXCR3-negative naive cells.

All TRB cDNA libraries came from 5' RACE performed with UMI labels. Each CDR3 protein gets one entry in TCRdb, which reprocessed the 5' RACE reads and gives no DNA. This sample carries tens of thousands of distinct CDR3 sequences, with approximately 0.74% going to the ten biggest clones. Sequencing used naive CXCR3+ CD8+ T cells from blood. Sample subset: CD45RO-CCR7+CD27+CD95- naive CD8+ T cells expressing CXCR3 (TNR3+). The receptors stem from a human donor in good health. Some clones in this sample may be carry-over from other donors' samples.

The chain combines TRBV4-2 with TRBJ1-1; without DNA, the TCRdb call of TRBD1 cannot be checked. CDR3 length: 14 residues. In germline, CDR1 is LGHNA, CDR2 YNFKEQ. CDR3 region: CASSPFTGAAEAFF.

The CDR3: CASREGRADTQYF. The genes are TRBV19 and TRBJ2-3; TCRdb names TRBD1, which stays unverified in the absence of DNA. The CDR3 is 13 amino acids. The germline V gene has CDR1 LNHDA and CDR2 SQIVND (reference sequence).

The chain carries TRBV7-9 and TRBJ2-5; absent DNA, TCRdb's TRBD1 call cannot be checked. The CDR3 has 13 residues. CDR1 is SEHNR and CDR2 is FQNEAQ in the germline V gene (reference sequence). CDR3 sequence reads: CASSSQGPETQYF.

The V and J genes are TRBV21-1 and TRBJ2-3. TRBV21-1 represents a pseudogene. There are 15 residues in the CDR3. The CDR3 protein is CASSKGTQAPDTQYF.

The V and J genes are TRBV19 and TRBJ2-1; TCRdb lists TRBD2, though no DNA is available to test this call. The CDR3 is made up of 17 amino acids. Germline assignment: CDR1 LNHDA and CDR2 SQIVND (reference sequence). This chain's CDR3 is CASNRLPTSGGVYEQFF.

V gene TRBV4-2 combines with J gene TRBJ2-3; as DNA is missing, the TRBD1 call by TCRdb cannot be tested. Germline V gene lookup returns CDR1 LGHNA and CDR2 YNFKEQ. This CDR3 has 16 amino acids. The CDR3 protein is CASSQVYGGDADTQYF.

V and J are TRBV29-1 and TRBJ2-7; TCRdb reports TRBD2, a call that lacks DNA to check it against. The CDR3 spans 13 residues. CDR1 SQVTM and CDR2 ANQGSEA come from the germline V gene. This chain's CDR3 is CSVVGGPNYEQYF.